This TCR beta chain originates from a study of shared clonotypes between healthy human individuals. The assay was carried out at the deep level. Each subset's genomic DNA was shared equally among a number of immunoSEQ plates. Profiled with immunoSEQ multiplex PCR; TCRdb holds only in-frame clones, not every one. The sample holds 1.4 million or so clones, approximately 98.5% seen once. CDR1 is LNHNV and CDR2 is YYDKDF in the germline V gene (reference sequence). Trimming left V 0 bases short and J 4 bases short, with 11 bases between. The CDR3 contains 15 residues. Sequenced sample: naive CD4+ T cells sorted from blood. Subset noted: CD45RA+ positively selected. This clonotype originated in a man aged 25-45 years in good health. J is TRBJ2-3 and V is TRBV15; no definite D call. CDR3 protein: CATSRDPARPDTQYF. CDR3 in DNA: TGTGCCACCAGCAGAGATCCAGCTCGCCCAGATACGCAGTATTTT.